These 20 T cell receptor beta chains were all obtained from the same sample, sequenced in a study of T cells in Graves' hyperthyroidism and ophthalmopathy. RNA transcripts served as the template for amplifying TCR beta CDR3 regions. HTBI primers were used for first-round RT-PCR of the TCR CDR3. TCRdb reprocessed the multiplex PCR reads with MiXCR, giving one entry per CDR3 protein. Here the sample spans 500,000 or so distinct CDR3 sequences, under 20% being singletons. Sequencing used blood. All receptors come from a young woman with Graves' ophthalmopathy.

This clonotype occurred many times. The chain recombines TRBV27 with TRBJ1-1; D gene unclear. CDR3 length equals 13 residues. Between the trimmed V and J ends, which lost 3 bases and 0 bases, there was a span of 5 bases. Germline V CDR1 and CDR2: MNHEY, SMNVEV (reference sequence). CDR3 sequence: CASSFQLNTEAFF. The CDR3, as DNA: TGTGCCAGCAGTTTCCAGTTGAACACTGAAGCTTTCTTT.

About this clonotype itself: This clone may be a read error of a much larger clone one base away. In DNA, the CDR3 is TGTGCCAGCAGTCACCCCCGTGACGGACTAGCGGGTGGCGATGAGCAGTTCTTC. It translates to CASSHPRDGLAGGDEQFF. V usage is TRBV6-2 or TRBV6-3 and J usage is TRBJ2-1, with 11 bases matching TRBD2. The V segment lost 5 bases and the J segment 8 bases; nucleotides outside the gene matches: 17. This CDR3 has 18 amino acids. The V gene's germline CDR1 is MNHEY and CDR2 SVGEGT.

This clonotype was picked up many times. In DNA form, the CDR3 reads TGTGCCAGCAGCTTAGCTATTAGCGGGAGGAATGAGCAGTTCTTC. Translation: CASSLAISGRNEQFF. The chain combines TRBV13 with TRBJ2-1; the match to TRBD2 covers 10 bases. Germline V gene data show CDR1 as PRHDT and CDR2 as FYEKMQ (reference sequence). The CDR3 consists of 15 residues. V was pared by 1 base and J by 7 bases, with 4 bases of the junction left unmatched.

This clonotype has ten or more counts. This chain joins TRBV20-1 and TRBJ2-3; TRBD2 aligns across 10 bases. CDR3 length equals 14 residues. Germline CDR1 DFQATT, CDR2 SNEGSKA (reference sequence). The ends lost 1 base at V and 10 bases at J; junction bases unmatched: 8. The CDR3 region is CSARAGLAGVAQYF. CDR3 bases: TGCAGTGCTAGAGCGGGGCTAGCGGGAGTCGCGCAGTATTTT.

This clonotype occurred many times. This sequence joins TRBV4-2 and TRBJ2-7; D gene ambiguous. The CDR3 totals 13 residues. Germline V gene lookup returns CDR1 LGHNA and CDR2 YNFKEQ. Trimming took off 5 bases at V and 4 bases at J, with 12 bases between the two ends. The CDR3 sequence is CASSSRWGYEQYF. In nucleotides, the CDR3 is TGTGCCAGCAGCTCTCGGTGGGGATACGAGCAGTACTTC.

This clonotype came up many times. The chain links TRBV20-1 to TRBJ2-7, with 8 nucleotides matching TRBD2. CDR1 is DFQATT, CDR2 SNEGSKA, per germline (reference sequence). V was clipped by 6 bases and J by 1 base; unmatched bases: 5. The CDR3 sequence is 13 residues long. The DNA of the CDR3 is TGCAGTGCCCCGACTAGCGCTTCCTACGAGCAGTACTTC. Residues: CSAPTSASYEQYF.

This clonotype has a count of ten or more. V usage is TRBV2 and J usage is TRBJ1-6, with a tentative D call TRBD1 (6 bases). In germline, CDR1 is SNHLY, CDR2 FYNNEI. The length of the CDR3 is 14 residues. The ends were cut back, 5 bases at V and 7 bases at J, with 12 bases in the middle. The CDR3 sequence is CASSPRGVNSPLHF. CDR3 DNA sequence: TGTGCCAGCAGTCCCAGGGGTGTGAATTCACCCCTCCACTTT.

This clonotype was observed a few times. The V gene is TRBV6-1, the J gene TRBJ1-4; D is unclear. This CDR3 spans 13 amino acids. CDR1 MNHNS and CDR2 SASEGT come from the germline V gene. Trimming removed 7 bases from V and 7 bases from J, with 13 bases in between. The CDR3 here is CASKDGGSEKLFF. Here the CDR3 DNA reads TGTGCCAGCAAGGATGGAGGCTCTGAAAAACTGTTTTTT.

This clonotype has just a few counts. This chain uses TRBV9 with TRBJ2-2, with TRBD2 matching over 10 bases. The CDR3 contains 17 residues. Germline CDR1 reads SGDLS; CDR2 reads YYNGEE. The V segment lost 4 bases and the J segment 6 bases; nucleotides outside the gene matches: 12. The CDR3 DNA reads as TGTGCCAGCAGCCTGGACATTACTAGCGGGATTGCCGGGGAGCTGTTTTTT. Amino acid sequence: CASSLDITSGIAGELFF. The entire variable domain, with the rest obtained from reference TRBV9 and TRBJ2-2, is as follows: DSGVTQTPKHLITATGQRVTLRCSPRSGDLSVYWYQQSLDQGLQFLIQYYNGEERAKGNILERFSAQQFPDLHSELNLSSLELGDSALYFCASSLDITSGIAGELFFGEGSRLTVL.

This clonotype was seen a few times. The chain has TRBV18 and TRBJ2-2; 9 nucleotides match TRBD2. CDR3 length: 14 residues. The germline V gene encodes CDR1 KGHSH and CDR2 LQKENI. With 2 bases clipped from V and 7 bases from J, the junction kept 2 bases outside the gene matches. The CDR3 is CASSPGLAIGELFF. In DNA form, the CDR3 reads TGTGCCAGCTCACCAGGACTAGCGATCGGGGAGCTGTTTTTT.

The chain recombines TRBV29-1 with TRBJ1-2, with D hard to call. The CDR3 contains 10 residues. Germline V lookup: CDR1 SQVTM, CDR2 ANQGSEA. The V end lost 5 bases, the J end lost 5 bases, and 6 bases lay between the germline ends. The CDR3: CSVTAYGYTF. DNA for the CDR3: TGCAGCGTTACCGCTTATGGCTACACCTTC.

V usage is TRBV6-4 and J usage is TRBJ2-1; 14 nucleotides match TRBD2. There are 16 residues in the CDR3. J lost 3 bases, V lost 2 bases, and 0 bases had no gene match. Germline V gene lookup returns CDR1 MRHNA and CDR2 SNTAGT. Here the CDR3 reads CASSDGTSGSYNEQFF. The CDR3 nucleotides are TGTGCCAGCAGTGACGGGACTAGCGGGAGCTACAATGAGCAGTTCTTC.

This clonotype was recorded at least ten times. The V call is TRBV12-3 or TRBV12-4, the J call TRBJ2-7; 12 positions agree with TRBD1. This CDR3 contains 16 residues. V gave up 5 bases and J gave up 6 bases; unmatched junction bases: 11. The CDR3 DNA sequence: TGTGCCAGCAGTCCATGGGACAGGGGGCCGGGGGTCGAGCAGTACTTC. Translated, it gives CASSPWDRGPGVEQYF.

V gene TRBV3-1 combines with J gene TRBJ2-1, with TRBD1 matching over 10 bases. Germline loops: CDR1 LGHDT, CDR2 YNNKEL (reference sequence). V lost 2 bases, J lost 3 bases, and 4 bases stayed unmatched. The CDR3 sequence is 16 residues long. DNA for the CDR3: TGTGCCAGCAGCCAACGCGGGACAGGGGACTACAATGAGCAGTTCTTC. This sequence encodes CASSQRGTGDYNEQFF.

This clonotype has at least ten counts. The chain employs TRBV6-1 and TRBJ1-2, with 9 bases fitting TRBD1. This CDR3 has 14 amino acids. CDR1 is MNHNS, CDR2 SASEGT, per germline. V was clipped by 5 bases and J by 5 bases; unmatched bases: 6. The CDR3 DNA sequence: TGTGCCAGCAGTCCGGACAGGGGTGATTATGGCTACACCTTC. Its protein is CASSPDRGDYGYTF.

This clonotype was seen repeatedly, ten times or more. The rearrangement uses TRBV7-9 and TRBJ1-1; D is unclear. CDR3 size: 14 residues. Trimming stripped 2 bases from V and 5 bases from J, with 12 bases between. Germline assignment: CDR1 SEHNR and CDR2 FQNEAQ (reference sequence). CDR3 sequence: CASSLLTASTEAFF. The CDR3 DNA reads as TGTGCCAGCAGCTTACTCACAGCCTCGACTGAAGCTTTCTTT.

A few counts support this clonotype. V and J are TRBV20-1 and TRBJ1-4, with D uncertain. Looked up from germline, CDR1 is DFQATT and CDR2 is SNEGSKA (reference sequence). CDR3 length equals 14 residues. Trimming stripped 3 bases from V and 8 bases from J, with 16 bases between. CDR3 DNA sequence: TGCAGTGCTAGTCCGACTCAAGCGGGGGAAAAACTGTTTTTT. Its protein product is CSASPTQAGEKLFF.

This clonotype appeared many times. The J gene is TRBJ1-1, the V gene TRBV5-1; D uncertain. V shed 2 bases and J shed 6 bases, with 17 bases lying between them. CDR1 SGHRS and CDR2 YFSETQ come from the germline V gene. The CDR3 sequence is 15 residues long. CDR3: CASSFSAQPGAEAFF. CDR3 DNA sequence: TGCGCCAGCAGCTTTTCTGCGCAGCCTGGGGCTGAAGCTTTCTTT. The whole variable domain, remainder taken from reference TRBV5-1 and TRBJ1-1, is KAGVTQTPRYLIKTRGQQVTLSCSPISGHRSVSWYQQTPGQGLQFLFEYFSETQRNKGNFPGRFSGRQFSNSRSEMNVSTLELGDSALYLCASSFSAQPGAEAFFGQGTRLTVV.

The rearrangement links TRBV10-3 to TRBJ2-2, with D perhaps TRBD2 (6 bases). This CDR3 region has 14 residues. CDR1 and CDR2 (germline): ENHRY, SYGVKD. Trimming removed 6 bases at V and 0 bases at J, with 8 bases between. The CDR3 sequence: CAISSSANTGELFF. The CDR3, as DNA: TGTGCCATCAGCTCTAGCGCGAACACCGGGGAGCTGTTTTTT.

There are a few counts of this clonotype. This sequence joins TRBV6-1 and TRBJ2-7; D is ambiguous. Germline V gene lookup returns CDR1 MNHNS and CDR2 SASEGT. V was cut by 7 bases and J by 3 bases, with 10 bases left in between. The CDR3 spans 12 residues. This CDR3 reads CASTYNDYEQYF. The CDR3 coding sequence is TGTGCCAGCACCTACAACGACTACGAGCAGTACTTC.